Sequencing of this T cell receptor (beta chain) was carried out in a study of T cells and Merkel cell carcinoma outcomes. The CDR3 runs 13 residues. Deletions cut 7 bases from V and 5 bases from J, with 14 bases between. The germline V gene has CDR1 MNHNS and CDR2 SASEGT. Repertoires were generated with immunoSEQ multiplex PCR, while TCRdb's copy carries only in-frame clones and drops some. The table shows fewer than 20,000 clones, with around 86% occurring only once. This TCR derives from a human donor with Merkel cell carcinoma. The sample taken for sequencing was tumor tissue from Merkel cell carcinoma. V is TRBV6-1 and J is TRBJ2-5, with D perhaps TRBD1 or TRBD2 (5 bases each). CDR3 protein: CASKRDVTETQYF. CDR3 DNA sequence: TGTGCCAGCAAAAGGGACGTAACGGAGACCCAGTACTTC.